The 26 T cell receptor beta chains presented below share a single source sample, sequenced in a study of identical twins. TCRdb analysed the 5' RACE reads with MiXCR anew, one entry per CDR3 protein. The data hold 350,000 to 500,000 distinct CDR3 sequences, with around 20% observed a single time. The material sequenced was naive T cells sorted from blood. Receptor source: a man between 50 and 59 years old in good health.

This clonotype was recorded many times. The rearrangement uses TRBV7-8 and TRBJ2-5; 7 nucleotides line up with TRBD1. CDR1 and CDR2 (germline): SGHVS, FQNEAQ. V shed 5 bases, J shed 0 bases, and the junction held 6 bases outside the gene matches. The CDR3 has 15 amino acids. CDR3 residues: CASSAETGNQETQYF. The DNA for the CDR3 is TGTGCCAGCAGCGCCGAGACAGGGAACCAAGAGACCCAGTACTTC.

This clonotype showed up many times. V gene TRBV7-8 combines with J gene TRBJ2-7; a possible D gene is TRBD1 (6 bases). The CDR3 is made up of 15 amino acids. Germline V CDR1 and CDR2: SGHVS, FQNEAQ. Deletions cut 2 bases from V and 3 bases from J, with 14 bases between. The CDR3 bases are TGTGCCAGCAGCTTAAGTTCCAGCAGGGGCTACGAGCAGTACTTC. It encodes CASSLSSSRGYEQYF.

The V and J genes are TRBV14 and TRBJ2-7; a weak D match, TRBD1 (5 bases). Trimming stripped 0 bases from V and 6 bases from J, with 15 bases between. The germline CDR1 and CDR2 sequences are SGHDN and FVKESK. This CDR3 spans 15 amino acids. CDR3 nucleotide sequence: TGTGCCAGCAGCCAAGATCACGCAGGGATCGCCGAGCAGTACTTC. Its protein product is CASSQDHAGIAEQYF.

This clonotype turned up a few times. The J gene is TRBJ2-3, the V gene TRBV10-1; TRBD2 matches at 8 bases. Trimming at V came to 6 bases and at J to 2 bases, leaving 10 bases not matched to a gene. Germline-derived CDR1 and CDR2 are WNHNN and SYGVQD (reference sequence). The CDR3 is made up of 16 amino acids. The CDR3, as DNA: TGCGCCAGCAGCCCTATTAGCGGGGTGAACACAGATACGCAGTATTTT. Protein product: CASSPISGVNTDTQYF.

The chain is built from TRBV21-1 and TRBJ1-6; whether TRBD1, the table's D call, matches the DNA was not checked. TRBV21-1 is classified as a pseudogene. This CDR3 is built from 14 residues. The CDR3 region has the DNA TGTGCCACCATACGACAGGGCTTCAATTCACCCCTCCACTTT. Its translation: CATIRQGFNSPLHF.

The sample holds a few counts of this clonotype. V and J are TRBV3-1 and TRBJ1-6; 9 bases map to TRBD1. In germline, CDR1 is LGHDT, CDR2 YNNKEL (reference sequence). This CDR3 has 16 amino acids. J was trimmed by 9 bases and V by 2 bases; bases with no gene match: 8. Here the CDR3 DNA reads TGTGCCAGCAGCCAAAGGGGGACAGGGTTTAGTTCACCCCTCCACTTT. The encoded protein is CASSQRGTGFSSPLHF.

Many counts were recorded for this clonotype. This chain joins TRBV7-9 and TRBJ2-7; unclear D gene. Trimming pared 1 base from V and 6 bases from J, leaving 13 bases between. This CDR3 is 14 amino acids long. Germline V gene lookup returns CDR1 SEHNR and CDR2 FQNEAQ (reference sequence). The CDR3 sequence is CASSLENKFSEQYF. CDR3 in DNA: TGTGCCAGCAGCTTAGAAAACAAATTTAGCGAGCAGTACTTC.

The chain recombines TRBV11-1 with TRBJ1-4; possibly TRBD1 for D (6 bases). The V and J ends lost 4 bases and 0 bases respectively, with 18 bases between them. Germline-derived CDR1 and CDR2 are SGHAT and FQDESV (reference sequence). The CDR3 consists of 18 residues. This CDR3 reads CASSSRRGQSTTNEKLFF. Here the CDR3 DNA reads TGTGCCAGCAGCTCCCGTCGTGGACAGAGCACAACTAATGAAAAACTGTTTTTT.

This clonotype was observed a handful of times. The chain has TRBV12-3 or TRBV12-4 and TRBJ1-5; possible D gene TRBD1, 6 bases. Trimming took 1 base from V and 3 from J, leaving 13 bases between them. This CDR3 spans 16 amino acids. This chain's CDR3 is CASSLESGVDNQPQHF. In DNA form, the CDR3 reads TGTGCCAGCAGTTTAGAGTCAGGGGTTGACAATCAGCCCCAGCATTTT.

This chain links TRBV20-1 with TRBJ2-3; D not resolved. Trimming took 0 bases from V and 1 from J, leaving 5 bases between them. The CDR3 spans 13 residues. Germline-derived CDR1 and CDR2 are DFQATT and SNEGSKA (reference sequence). The CDR3 DNA is TGCAGTGCTAGAGAAATTGGCACAGATACGCAGTATTTT. Translated: CSAREIGTDTQYF.

Only a few counts were recorded for this clonotype. The rearrangement uses TRBV6-5 and TRBJ1-5; D is perhaps TRBD1 (6 bases). CDR1 and CDR2 (germline): MNHEY, SVGAGI. V was trimmed by 7 bases and J by 2 bases, leaving 18 bases between them. The CDR3 has 16 residues. CDR3 DNA: TGTGCCAGCAATTTACAGGGAAGGTGGGGCAATCAGCCCCAGCATTTT. Its protein is CASNLQGRWGNQPQHF.

This clonotype was detected only a few times. The chain combines TRBV11-2 with TRBJ2-3, with TRBD2 identical over 15 bases. This CDR3 region has 19 residues. In germline, CDR1 is SGHAT, CDR2 FQNNGV. V shed 4 bases and J 0 bases; nucleotides not matched to a gene: 8. CDR3 loop: CASSYGTSGGSLSTDTQYF. The CDR3 region has the DNA TGTGCCAGCAGCTACGGGACTAGCGGGGGGTCCCTCAGCACAGATACGCAGTATTTT.

The rearrangement links TRBV6-2 or TRBV6-3 to TRBJ2-1, with 9 bases matching TRBD1. There are 17 residues in the CDR3. J was trimmed by 7 bases and V by 5 bases; bases with no gene match: 15. Per the germline V gene, CDR1 is MNHEY and CDR2 is SVGEGT. The CDR3 region is CASSTDYRGQTTNEQFF. DNA of the CDR3: TGTGCCAGCAGTACTGACTACAGGGGGCAGACAACGAATGAGCAGTTCTTC.

The chain employs TRBV6-5 and TRBJ2-7; 9 positions match TRBD1. This CDR3 has 14 residues. V shed 0 bases and J 6 bases; nucleotides not matched to a gene: 3. Germline V gives CDR1 MNHEY, CDR2 SVGAGI. The CDR3 bases are TGTGCCAGCAGTTACTCCGGGACAGGGATCGAGCAGTACTTC. It specifies CASSYSGTGIEQYF.

This clonotype was observed a handful of times. The CDR3 bases are TGTGCCAGCAAGGGCGGCGGGACTAGCGGGAGTTCCTACAATGAGCAGTTCTTC. It yields the protein CASKGGGTSGSSYNEQFF. The chain employs TRBV6-2 or TRBV6-3 and TRBJ2-1; 14 nucleotides align to TRBD2. This CDR3 contains 18 residues. V was clipped by 7 bases and J by 1 base; unmatched bases: 9. The V gene's germline CDR1 is MNHEY and CDR2 SVGEGT.

The chain employs TRBV5-1 and TRBJ2-1; TRBD2 matches 8 bases. There are 14 residues in the CDR3. Germline V gene lookup returns CDR1 SGHRS and CDR2 YFSETQ. V trimming: 5 bases; J trimming: 2 bases; junction bases outside the gene matches: 3. The CDR3 region has the DNA TGCGCCAGCAGACGGGAGGGCCCCTACAATGAGCAGTTCTTC. Translation: CASRREGPYNEQFF.

V usage is TRBV5-1 and J usage is TRBJ2-1, with D unclear. Per germline, CDR1 SGHRS and CDR2 YFSETQ. V was trimmed by 4 bases and J by 0 bases, leaving 17 bases between them. The CDR3 is made up of 17 amino acids. For the CDR3, the DNA is TGCGCCAGCAGCCCGGCTCTTAGCCCTCACTCCTACAATGAGCAGTTCTTC. This codes for CASSPALSPHSYNEQFF.

Here the CDR3 DNA reads TGCAGTGCCTGGAGGGATGAGCAGTTCTTC. Its protein is CSAWRDEQFF. V is TRBV20-1 and J is TRBJ2-1; D is perhaps TRBD2 (6 bases). CDR1 is DFQATT and CDR2 is SNEGSKA in the germline V gene (reference sequence). V was cut by 6 bases and J by 8 bases, with 8 bases left in between. This CDR3 region has 10 residues.

The CDR3 spells CSARGTGYSGNTIYF. The CDR3 bases are TGCAGTGCTAGAGGGACAGGCTACTCTGGAAACACCATATATTTT. The chain has TRBV20-1 and TRBJ1-3; 7 nucleotides line up with TRBD1. Germline V gene data show CDR1 as DFQATT and CDR2 as SNEGSKA (reference sequence). V lost 1 base, J lost 0 bases, and 3 bases stayed unmatched. This CDR3 is 15 amino acids long.

There are many counts of this clonotype. The CDR3 nucleotides read TGCAGTGCTAGAGATTGGGAGGGTACAGGAAAACTGTTTTTT. Its translation: CSARDWEGTGKLFF. The V and J genes are TRBV20-1 and TRBJ1-4; maybe TRBD1 (5 bases). With 0 bases removed from V and 10 bases from J, the gap between germline ends came to 15 bases. Germline V gene data show CDR1 as DFQATT and CDR2 as SNEGSKA (reference sequence). The CDR3 totals 14 residues.

J is TRBJ2-7 and V is TRBV20-1, with no clear D. CDR3 size: 12 residues. In germline, CDR1 is DFQATT, CDR2 SNEGSKA (reference sequence). Trimming stripped 7 bases from V and 5 bases from J, with 15 bases between. The CDR3 nucleotides read TGCAGTGGGGCCACCCGGATAGACGAGCAGTACTTC. It translates to CSGATRIDEQYF.

V gene TRBV27 combines with J gene TRBJ2-7; D possibly matches TRBD1 or TRBD2 (5 bases each). CDR1 and CDR2 from the germline V gene are MNHEY and SMNVEV (reference sequence). The CDR3 is 15 amino acids. The V and J ends lost 6 bases and 3 bases respectively, with 18 bases between them. The CDR3 DNA reads as TGTGCCAGCAGCCAATCCGGGACGACATTCTACGAGCAGTACTTC. It yields the protein CASSQSGTTFYEQYF.

This clonotype was counted between two and nine times. This chain joins TRBV4-1 and TRBJ1-2, with 10 bases that match TRBD1. Germline lookup yields CDR1 MGHRA and CDR2 YSYEKL. CDR3 length: 15 amino acids. J lost 0 bases, V lost 6 bases, and 4 bases had no gene match. The CDR3 spells CASRLGQGANYGYTF. The CDR3 DNA follows: TGCGCCAGCAGACTAGGACAGGGGGCTAACTATGGCTACACCTTC.

V is TRBV6-2 or TRBV6-3 and J is TRBJ2-2, with TRBD2 matching over 8 bases. Germline trimming cut 5 bases from V and 6 bases from J; bases unmatched to any gene: 8. This CDR3 has 15 residues. Germline CDR1 and CDR2: MNHEY and SVGEGT. DNA for the CDR3: TGTGCCAGCAGTACCCCGAGCGGGAGACCCGGGGAGCTGTTTTTT. This codes for CASSTPSGRPGELFF.

The chain is built from TRBV10-3 and TRBJ2-7; 9 nucleotides line up with TRBD1. Germline V gene sequence: CDR1 ENHRY, CDR2 SYGVKD. J was trimmed by 4 bases and V by 4 bases; bases with no gene match: 11. CDR3 length: 16 amino acids. Here the CDR3 reads CAISGNRDRAGYEQYF. CDR3 sequence (DNA): TGTGCCATCAGTGGAAATAGGGACAGGGCAGGATACGAGCAGTACTTC.

This CDR3 reads CASSFSYGYTF. In DNA, the CDR3 is TGTGCCAGCAGCTTCAGCTATGGCTACACCTTC. This chain joins TRBV7-2 and TRBJ1-2; no clear D. This CDR3 has 11 residues. In germline, CDR1 is SGHTA, CDR2 FQGNSA. Trimming took off 3 bases at V and 4 bases at J, with 3 bases between the two ends. The entire variable domain, with the rest obtained from reference TRBV7-2 and TRBJ1-2, is as follows: GAGVSQSPSNKVTEKGKDVELRCDPISGHTALYWYRQSLGQGLEFLIYFQGNSAPDKSGLPSDRFSAERTGGSVSTLTIQRTQQEDSAVYLCASSFSYGYTFGSGTRLTVV.